The 30 T cell receptor beta chains below come from one sample, sequenced in a study of T cells in Graves' hyperthyroidism and ophthalmopathy. The TCR beta CDR3 regions underwent amplification using RNA transcripts as the source. The study used the HTBI primer set for a first-round RT-PCR of the TCR CDR3. TCRdb called the multiplex PCR reads again in MiXCR, with one record for every CDR3 protein. The sample includes roughly 640,000 distinct CDR3 sequences, approximately 15% of them seen just once. The material sequenced was blood. Receptor source: a woman aged 40-49 years with Graves' ophthalmopathy.

The chain employs TRBV14 and TRBJ2-3; 8 bases agree with TRBD2. J was trimmed by 2 bases and V by 2 bases; bases with no gene match: 6. Germline V gene data show CDR1 as SGHDN and CDR2 as FVKESK. The CDR3 contains 16 residues. CDR3 protein: CASSQSAGAITDTQYF. The DNA for the CDR3 is TGTGCCAGCAGCCAATCAGCGGGGGCGATCACAGATACGCAGTATTTT. Combining the CDR3 with reference TRBV14 and TRBJ2-3 gives the whole variable domain EAGVTQFPSHSVIEKGQTVTLRCDPISGHDNLYWYRRVMGKEIKFLLHFVKESKQDESGMPNNRFLAERTGGTYSTLKVQPAELEDSGVYFCASSQSAGAITDTQYFGPGTRLTVL.

This clonotype was seen repeatedly, ten times or more. In DNA, the CDR3 is TGTGCCAGCAGTTTGTGGGCCTCCTACGAGCAGTACTTC. This translates into CASSLWASYEQYF. J is TRBJ2-7 and V is TRBV12-3 or TRBV12-4; D is undetermined. The CDR3 has 13 amino acids. V dropped 3 bases and J dropped 0 bases, with 6 bases sitting between them.

Only a few counts were recorded for this clonotype. V usage is TRBV19 and J usage is TRBJ2-7; TRBD2 agrees at 8 bases. Germline CDR1 is LNHDA and CDR2 is SQIVND (reference sequence). The CDR3 length is 14 residues. V trimming: 1 base; J trimming: 3 bases; junction bases outside the gene matches: 2. The CDR3 region has the DNA TGTGCCAGTAGTATAGGCGGGGGGATCTACGAGCAGTACTTC. Protein: CASSIGGGIYEQYF.

This chain joins TRBV6-5 and TRBJ2-3; TRBD2 matches 8 bases. The J segment lost 4 bases and the V segment lost 0 bases, leaving 3 bases of the junction unmatched. The germline gives CDR1 MNHEY, CDR2 SVGAGI. The CDR3 consists of 15 residues. As DNA, the CDR3 is TGTGCCAGCAGTTACTCCGGGGGGGCCGCAGATACGCAGTATTTT. This sequence encodes CASSYSGGAADTQYF.

This clonotype appeared many times. J is TRBJ2-1 and V is TRBV20-1; 14 positions match TRBD2. The J segment lost 10 bases and the V segment lost 6 bases, leaving 11 bases of the junction unmatched. The length of the CDR3 is 15 residues. The germline V gene encodes CDR1 DFQATT and CDR2 SNEGSKA (reference sequence). The CDR3 coding sequence is TGCAGTGCACCAACCGGGACTAGCGGGAGAGGGGAGCAGTTCTTC. It translates to CSAPTGTSGRGEQFF.

The chain uses TRBV30 and TRBJ2-6; D perhaps matches TRBD1 (6 bases). The V gene lost 4 bases and the J gene lost 3 bases, with 16 bases spanning the gap. Germline V gene lookup returns CDR1 GTSNPN and CDR2 SVGIG (reference sequence). The CDR3 extends over 16 amino acids. The CDR3 DNA reads TGTGCCTGGAACCCGACAGGTTGGGTTGGGGCCAACGTCCTGACTTTC. This sequence encodes CAWNPTGWVGANVLTF.

In its sample, this clonotype was seen a few times. The chain is built from TRBV27 and TRBJ1-4; D gene ambiguous. Germline V gene data show CDR1 as MNHEY and CDR2 as SMNVEV (reference sequence). The CDR3 is 14 residues long. Trimming pared 8 bases from V and 8 bases from J, leaving 18 bases between. The CDR3 here is CASSSLHSEEKLFF. CDR3 nucleotides: TGTGCCAGCTCGTCCCTACATTCCGAGGAAAAACTGTTTTTT.

J is TRBJ2-4 and V is TRBV28, with 7 bases fitting TRBD1. CDR1 and CDR2 (germline): MDHEN, SYDVKM. CDR3 length: 19 residues. The V gene end was trimmed by 3 bases and the J gene end by 0 bases; junction bases not matched to a gene: 14. The DNA of the CDR3 is TGTGCCAGCAGTTTCATCTCGACCCAACAGGGGCTAGCCAAAAACATTCAGTACTTC. This translates into CASSFISTQQGLAKNIQYF. Using reference TRBV28 and TRBJ2-4 for the parts outside the CDR3, the full variable domain is DVKVTQSSRYLVKRTGEKVFLECVQDMDHENMFWYRQDPGLGLRLIYFSYDVKMKEKGDIPEGYSVSREKKERFSLILESASTNQTSMYLCASSFISTQQGLAKNIQYFGAGTRLSVL.

The V gene is TRBV6-5, the J gene TRBJ2-1; 10 nucleotides match TRBD2. V was clipped by 2 bases and J by 3 bases; unmatched bases: 7. There are 17 residues in the CDR3. Germline loops: CDR1 MNHEY, CDR2 SVGAGI. The CDR3 DNA is TGTGCCAGCAGTTACCGTAACAGCGGGGGGGGCTACAATGAGCAGTTCTTC. Its translation: CASSYRNSGGGYNEQFF.

The chain uses TRBV27 and TRBJ1-1, with unresolved D. Germline CDR1 MNHEY, CDR2 SMNVEV (reference sequence). Trimming left V 3 bases short and J 1 base short, with 9 bases between. CDR3 length equals 14 residues. CDR3 nucleotides: TGTGCCAGCAGTTTTCGCCAGTCGAACACTGAAGCTTTCTTT. Translated, it gives CASSFRQSNTEAFF.

This clonotype was picked up a small number of times. The chain links TRBV6-1 to TRBJ1-2; 7 bases are a match to TRBD1. With 8 bases clipped from V and 4 bases from J, the junction kept 7 bases outside the gene matches. The CDR3 has 13 residues. Per the germline V gene, CDR1 is MNHNS and CDR2 is SASEGT. In DNA form, the CDR3 reads TGTGCCAGCCGATACAGGGGTGGCTATGGCTACACCTTC. Amino acid sequence: CASRYRGGYGYTF.

This clonotype was counted ten times or more. The chain carries TRBV20-1 and TRBJ2-5; the match to TRBD2 covers 8 bases. The junction had 7 bases not matched to a gene; V was cut back by 3 bases and J by 4 bases. The CDR3 spans 14 residues. The germline CDR1 and CDR2 sequences are DFQATT and SNEGSKA (reference sequence). The CDR3 is CSASKREGRETQYF. CDR3 nucleotides: TGCAGTGCTAGTAAACGGGAGGGCCGAGAGACCCAGTACTTC.

This clonotype was seen at least ten times. This chain links TRBV20-1 with TRBJ2-7; D is possibly TRBD2 (7 bases). V was clipped by 3 bases and J by 3 bases, with 18 bases between them. CDR1 is DFQATT and CDR2 is SNEGSKA in the germline V gene (reference sequence). The length of the CDR3 is 15 residues. Here the CDR3 reads CSASPGGREIYEQYF. CDR3 bases: TGCAGTGCTAGCCCGGGGGGCAGGGAGATCTACGAGCAGTACTTC.

There are a few counts of this clonotype. The chain links TRBV20-1 to TRBJ2-7; a possible D gene is TRBD2 (6 bases). The CDR3 length is 11 residues. CDR1 DFQATT and CDR2 SNEGSKA come from the germline V gene (reference sequence). The V gene lost 5 bases and the J gene lost 9 bases, with 14 bases spanning the gap. The CDR3 region has the DNA TGCAGTGCTTCCGCCGGGGGAGCGCAGTACTTC. This sequence encodes CSASAGGAQYF.

This clonotype was counted at least ten times. The CDR3 protein is CAWSPTGFVEKLFF. The CDR3 DNA follows: TGTGCCTGGAGTCCAACAGGGTTTGTTGAAAAACTGTTTTTT. The rearrangement links TRBV30 to TRBJ1-4; a possible D gene is TRBD1 (6 bases). V was shortened by 2 bases and J by 7 bases, with 14 bases between the two germline ends. The CDR3 extends over 14 amino acids. Germline V lookup: CDR1 GTSNPN, CDR2 SVGIG (reference sequence).

This clonotype has a count of ten or more. CDR3 region: CASRNEDNYGYTF. The CDR3 DNA follows: TGTGCCAGCAGAAACGAAGATAACTATGGCTACACCTTC. V gene TRBV28 combines with J gene TRBJ1-2; D remains ambiguous. The V end was cut by 6 bases, the J end by 1 base, with 9 bases between. Germline V gene sequence: CDR1 MDHEN, CDR2 SYDVKM. The CDR3 is 13 residues long.

This clonotype was counted only a few times. This chain uses TRBV7-9 with TRBJ1-6, with a tentative D call TRBD1 (6 bases). The V gene lost 0 bases and the J gene lost 7 bases, with 10 bases spanning the gap. CDR3 length: 15 residues. Germline CDR1 SEHNR, CDR2 FQNEAQ (reference sequence). The CDR3 protein is CASSLAAGVNSPLHF. CDR3 in DNA: TGTGCCAGCAGCTTAGCGGCAGGGGTGAATTCACCCCTCCACTTT.

The V gene is TRBV27, the J gene TRBJ1-4, with TRBD1 matching 8 bases. CDR1 is MNHEY and CDR2 is SMNVEV in the germline V gene (reference sequence). Germline trimming cut 1 base from V and 8 bases from J; bases unmatched to any gene: 12. CDR3 size: 17 residues. This chain's CDR3 is CASSLFPVGTGGEKLFF. In DNA, the CDR3 is TGTGCCAGCAGTTTATTCCCCGTAGGGACAGGAGGCGAAAAACTGTTTTTT.

Comment on this clonotype: A much bigger clone sits one base away, suggesting this may be a read error. The V and J genes are TRBV28 and TRBJ2-7, with D possibly TRBD1 on 6 matching bases. The CDR3 extends over 15 amino acids. Trimming took 5 bases from V and 8 from J, leaving 22 bases between them. Germline V gene lookup returns CDR1 MDHEN and CDR2 SYDVKM. CDR3 bases: TGTGCCAGCAGTCCTTCATGGGGGCTCTACCACAAGCAGTACTTC. Protein: CASSPSWGLYHKQYF.

This clonotype was picked up many times. The V call is TRBV2, the J call TRBJ2-5; tentative D call: TRBD2 (5 bases). CDR1 and CDR2 from the germline V gene are SNHLY and FYNNEI. Trimming shortened V by 4 bases and J by 5 bases, and 11 bases separated the two germline ends. This CDR3 region has 13 residues. As DNA, the CDR3 is TGTGCCAGCAGTGGACGGACTGTTGAGACCCAGTACTTC. Translated: CASSGRTVETQYF.

Many counts were recorded for this clonotype. For the CDR3, the DNA is TGTGCCAGCAGCCCGACCCGCTTGGGACAGGGAGGAACTGAAGCTTTCTTT. It is translated as CASSPTRLGQGGTEAFF. V is TRBV28 and J is TRBJ1-1; TRBD1 aligns across 9 bases. Germline V gene data show CDR1 as MDHEN and CDR2 as SYDVKM. J gave up 5 bases and V 6 bases, and 16 bases lay outside the gene matches. CDR3 length: 17 residues.

The genes are TRBV29-1 and TRBJ2-1; 11 nucleotides line up with TRBD2. Germline lookup yields CDR1 SQVTM and CDR2 ANQGSEA. The V segment lost 0 bases and the J segment 4 bases; nucleotides outside the gene matches: 11. The CDR3 sequence is 18 residues long. The CDR3 spells CSVEEDSSGGPKYNEQFF. The CDR3 DNA is TGCAGCGTTGAAGAAGATTCTAGCGGGGGGCCGAAATACAATGAGCAGTTCTTC.

The table lists this clonotype with many counts. The genes are TRBV5-5 and TRBJ2-1, with D unresolved. Per germline, CDR1 SGHKS and CDR2 YYEKEE (reference sequence). The CDR3 totals 13 residues. The V end lost 0 bases, the J end lost 6 bases, and 7 bases lay between the germline ends. CDR3 protein: CASSLAGSNEQFF. CDR3 nucleotide sequence: TGTGCCAGCAGCTTGGCCGGCAGCAATGAGCAGTTCTTC.

This clonotype was detected a few times. The chain couples TRBV6-1 to TRBJ1-2, with D possibly TRBD1 on 6 matching bases. The germline V and J ends were trimmed by 6 bases and 8 bases, with 19 bases remaining between them. This CDR3 has 14 amino acids. Germline values: CDR1 MNHNS, CDR2 SASEGT. CDR3 protein: CASSLQGGGSGYTF. The CDR3 region has the DNA TGTGCCAGCAGCTTACAGGGAGGCGGCTCCGGCTACACCTTC.

With respect to this clonotype: A much larger clone is a single base away; this may be a read error. The chain uses TRBV20-1 and TRBJ2-1; D may be TRBD1 (7 bases). V lost 6 bases to trimming and J lost 6 bases, with 15 bases between them. Germline V gene sequence: CDR1 DFQATT, CDR2 SNEGSKA (reference sequence). The CDR3 has 13 residues. Here the CDR3 DNA reads TGCAGTGCGCCAGGGGGGACCTTCAATGAGCAGTTCTTC. It translates to CSAPGGTFNEQFF.

This clonotype was detected ten times or more. This chain uses TRBV12-3 or TRBV12-4 with TRBJ1-1; 8 nucleotides agree with TRBD1. Unmatched junction bases numbered 7, after V lost 3 bases and J lost 1 base. CDR3 length: 16 residues. The CDR3 reads CASSFFTGTGNTEAFF. The DNA for the CDR3 is TGTGCCAGCAGTTTCTTTACCGGGACAGGGAACACTGAAGCTTTCTTT.

A few counts support this clonotype. This chain joins TRBV5-1 and TRBJ2-5; D ambiguous. Germline CDR1 reads SGHRS; CDR2 reads YFSETQ. The CDR3 covers 15 residues. V was clipped by 7 bases and J by 4 bases, with 20 bases between them. The DNA for the CDR3 is TGCGCCAGCCGCCCGGCAAGGACCAGCGCAGAGACCCAGTACTTC. Amino acid sequence: CASRPARTSAETQYF.

This clonotype has just one count. A much more abundant neighbour one base away suggests this may be a read error. V and J are TRBV5-1 and TRBJ1-1; possible D gene TRBD1, 6 bases. This CDR3 region has 16 residues. Germline loops: CDR1 SGHRS, CDR2 YFSETQ. The V end lost 6 bases, the J end lost 5 bases, and 23 bases lay between the germline ends. Here the CDR3 reads CASTSDLQGRGTEAFF. The CDR3 coding sequence is TGCGCCAGCACGTCCGACCTACAGGGCCGAGGGACTGAAGCTTTCTTT.

This clonotype was counted a few times. V is TRBV20-1 and J is TRBJ2-7; TRBD1 agrees at 9 bases. Germline assignment: CDR1 DFQATT and CDR2 SNEGSKA (reference sequence). V shed 2 bases, J shed 2 bases, and the junction held 7 bases outside the gene matches. The length of the CDR3 is 15 residues. Here the CDR3 reads CSARMTGGGPYEQYF. The CDR3 bases are TGCAGTGCTAGAATGACAGGGGGTGGCCCCTACGAGCAGTACTTC.

At least ten counts were recorded for this clonotype. V usage is TRBV3-1 and J usage is TRBJ2-7; D is unclear. V lost 4 bases and J 7 bases, leaving 11 bases between the germline ends. The CDR3 consists of 12 residues. Per germline, CDR1 LGHDT and CDR2 YNNKEL (reference sequence). In DNA form, the CDR3 reads TGTGCCAGCAGCCTCTCCTCGAGGGAGCAGTACTTC. Its translation: CASSLSSREQYF.